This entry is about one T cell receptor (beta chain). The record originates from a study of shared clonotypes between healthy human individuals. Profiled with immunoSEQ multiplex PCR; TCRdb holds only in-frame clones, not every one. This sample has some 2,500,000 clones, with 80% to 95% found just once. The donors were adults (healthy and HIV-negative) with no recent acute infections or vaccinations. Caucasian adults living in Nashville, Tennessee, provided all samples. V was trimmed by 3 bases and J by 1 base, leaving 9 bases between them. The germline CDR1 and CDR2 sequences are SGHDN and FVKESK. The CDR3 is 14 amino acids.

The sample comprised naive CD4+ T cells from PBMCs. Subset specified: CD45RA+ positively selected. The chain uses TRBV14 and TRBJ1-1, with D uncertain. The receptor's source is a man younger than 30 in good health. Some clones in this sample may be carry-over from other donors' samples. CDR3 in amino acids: CASSQMSSNTEAFF. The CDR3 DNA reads TGTGCCAGCAGCCAGATGTCCTCGAACACTGAAGCTTTCTTT.